The clone carrying this T cell receptor beta chain was observed a few times. CDR3 length equals 16 residues. Germline CDR1 and CDR2: SGHRS and YFSETQ. With 4 bases clipped from V and 1 base from J, the junction kept 8 bases outside the gene matches. The data derive from a study of blood T cells in healthy people across ages. A second about 7 to 12 cycle PCR used barcoded and J-beta primers. TCRdb fed the 5' RACE reads into MiXCR, producing one record per CDR3 protein. The sample lists about a million distinct CDR3 sequences, roughly half seen once, with around a fifth in the top ten. Input material: blood. V usage is TRBV5-1 and J usage is TRBJ2-7; 10 nucleotides align to TRBD2. The TCR was taken from a woman in her sixties or seventies in good health. The CDR3, as DNA: TGCGCCAGCAGCGTGGCCCTACTAGCGGGGTCCTACGAGCAGTACTTC. Residues: CASSVALLAGSYEQYF. Drawing the rest from reference TRBV5-1 and TRBJ2-7, the complete variable domain is KAGVTQTPRYLIKTRGQQVTLSCSPISGHRSVSWYQQTPGQGLQFLFEYFSETQRNKGNFPGRFSGRQFSNSRSEMNVSTLELGDSALYLCASSVALLAGSYEQYFGPGTRLTVT.